This T cell receptor beta chain was identified in a study of a mutant IDH1 vaccine in newly diagnosed glioma. Study-level background: Patients in the study were vaccinated eight times, receiving shots in weeks 1, 3, 5, 7, 11, 15, 19 and 23. Vaccination followed radiotherapy alone by 4-6 weeks, or accompanied temozolomide cycles. Pretreatment consisted of radiotherapy, temozolomide, or both, with most receiving both. Treated patients, averaging roughly 40 years, were about 60% male and around 40% female.

On this clone: Its antigen is undetermined.

The CDR3 length is 15 residues. V lost 5 bases to trimming and J lost 0 bases, with 11 bases between them. CDR1 SEHNR and CDR2 FQNEAQ come from the germline V gene (reference sequence). The method was immunoSEQ multiplex PCR; TCRdb's version includes in-frame clones alone and lacks a portion of them. Of tens of thousands of clones in the sample, 82% were seen once. Indicated time point: week 5, during vaccination. All doses held 300 ug of mutant IDH1 20-mer peptide, with topical imiquimod. The V call is TRBV7-9, the J call TRBJ1-5; D uncertain. Sample: PBMCs, taken from a glioma patient whose treatment included an IDH1 peptide vaccine. This TCR was recovered from a woman under 30 with glioma. Some clones in this sample may be carry-over from other donors' samples. The DNA for the CDR3 is TGTGCCAGCAGCCCGTTCGCACATAGCAATCAGCCCCAGCATTTT. Residues: CASSPFAHSNQPQHF.